A single TCR beta chain is shown here with its context. The CDR3 has 14 amino acids. The V end was cut by 2 bases, the J end by 0 bases, with 4 bases between. Germline CDR1 and CDR2: SGHTA and FQGNSA. The time point denotes: cycle 4 day 1 (C4D1), after more than 5 weeks of nivolumab. Each patient's relapse followed autologous stem cell transplantation, and brentuximab vedotin exposure varied. Magnetic negative selection was used to purify CD4+ T cells from PBMCs that had been thawed. The data originate from a study of PD-1 blockade in classical Hodgkin lymphoma. About the study: On a schedule of every 2 weeks, patients received nivolumab 3 mg/kg intravenously.

Repertoires were generated with immunoSEQ multiplex PCR, while TCRdb's copy carries only in-frame clones and drops some. Seen here are nearly 20,000 clones, 83% observed once, and the top ten hold around 2.6%. Sequenced material: CD4+ T cells from blood, taken before the fourth cycle of nivolumab. The V and J genes are TRBV7-2 and TRBJ1-4; D remains ambiguous. The TCR was taken from a human donor with classical Hodgkin lymphoma. In nucleotides, the CDR3 is TGTGCCAGCAGCTTACATGCAACTAATGAAAAACTGTTTTTT. Protein: CASSLHATNEKLFF. The entire variable domain, with the rest obtained from reference TRBV7-2 and TRBJ1-4, is as follows: GAGVSQSPSNKVTEKGKDVELRCDPISGHTALYWYRQSLGQGLEFLIYFQGNSAPDKSGLPSDRFSAERTGGSVSTLTIQRTQQEDSAVYLCASSLHATNEKLFFGSGTQLSVL.